The T cell receptor (beta chain) under discussion was sequenced for a study of identical twins. TCRdb itself ran the 5' RACE reads through MiXCR, one entry per CDR3 protein. Of 540,000 or so distinct CDR3 sequences in the sample, approximately 20% were seen once. These data were likewise used in another study, on yellow fever vaccine responses in identical twins. That work states: Among the twins, the vaccine T cell response reportedly seemed partly convergent and partly personalized.

The receptor's source is a woman younger than 30 in good health. The specimen was CD4+ T cells sorted from blood.

The CDR3 is CASSLGGGKTGSRKETQYF. CDR3 in DNA: TGTGCCAGCAGCTTAGGGGGCGGAAAAACAGGTTCCCGAAAAGAGACCCAGTACTTC. The chain is built from TRBV11-2 and TRBJ2-5; possible D gene TRBD1, 5 bases. V shed 1 base and J shed 3 bases, with 24 bases lying between them. Looked up from germline, CDR1 is SGHAT and CDR2 is FQNNGV. CDR3 length: 19 amino acids.